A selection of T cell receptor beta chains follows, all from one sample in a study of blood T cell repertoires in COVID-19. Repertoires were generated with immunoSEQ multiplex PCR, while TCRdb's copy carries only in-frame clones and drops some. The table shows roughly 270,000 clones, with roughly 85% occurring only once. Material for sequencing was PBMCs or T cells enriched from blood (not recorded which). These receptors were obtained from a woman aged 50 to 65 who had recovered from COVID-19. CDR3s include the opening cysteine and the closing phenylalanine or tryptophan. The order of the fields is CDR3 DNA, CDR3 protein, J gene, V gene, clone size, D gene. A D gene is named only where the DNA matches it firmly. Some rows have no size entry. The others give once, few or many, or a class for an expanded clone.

DNA: TGTGCCAGCAGTGAAGAAGTTTCCGGGAACTATGGCTACACCTTC
CDR3: CASSEEVSGNYGYTF
J: TRBJ1-2
V: TRBV2
size: -
D: -

DNA: TGTGCCAGCAGGGACTGGGGAGAAAAACTGTTTTTT
CDR3: CASRDWGEKLFF
J: TRBJ1-4
V: TRBV2
size: -
D: -

DNA: TGTGCCAGCAGTCTAGCGGGAGGGACTTACAATGAGCAGTTCTTC
CDR3: CASSLAGGTYNEQFF
J: TRBJ2-1
V: TRBV6-2/TRBV6-3
size: -
D: TRBD2

DNA: TGTGCCAGTAGACCTCTCGACAGGGGGAGCACTGAAGCTTTCTTT
CDR3: CASRPLDRGSTEAFF
J: TRBJ1-1
V: TRBV19
size: -
D: TRBD1

DNA: TGTGCCACCTCGGACAGCGATTATAGCAATCAGCCCCAGCATTTT
CDR3: CATSDSDYSNQPQHF
J: TRBJ1-5
V: TRBV5-4
size: -
D: -

DNA: TGCGCCAGCAGCTTGGCCAGGGTTGAAACTGAAGCTTTCTTT
CDR3: CASSLARVETEAFF
J: TRBJ1-1
V: TRBV5-1
size: -
D: -

DNA: TGTGCCACCAGTGATCCGACAGGGGGCTGGGAGCTGTTTTTT
CDR3: CATSDPTGGWELFF
J: TRBJ2-2
V: TRBV24-1
size: -
D: TRBD1

DNA: TGTGCCTGGAGTGCCCGGGGAGGTCAGCCCCAGCATTTT
CDR3: CAWSARGGQPQHF
J: TRBJ1-5
V: TRBV30
size: -
D: -

DNA: TGTGCCAGTAGTATATGGGCCCCCGGGACAGGGGGTAACTATGGCTACACCTTC
CDR3: CASSIWAPGTGGNYGYTF
J: TRBJ1-2
V: TRBV19
size: -
D: TRBD1

DNA: TGTGCCAGCAGCCCTTCGTTCCGGACTGCTGAATACTACAATGAGCAGTTCTTC
CDR3: CASSPSFRTAEYYNEQFF
J: TRBJ2-1
V: TRBV7-9
size: -
D: -

DNA: TGTGCCAGTAGTATGGACAGGACTCGCTATGGCTACACCTTC
CDR3: CASSMDRTRYGYTF
J: TRBJ1-2
V: TRBV19
size: -
D: TRBD1

DNA: TGTGCCAGCAGTCCGGGGACAGGGACCGAAGCTTTCTTT
CDR3: CASSPGTGTEAFF
J: TRBJ1-1
V: TRBV27
size: -
D: TRBD1

DNA: TGTGCCTGGAGCATAGCGGGAGGGCCTGGGGAGACCCAGTACTTC
CDR3: CAWSIAGGPGETQYF
J: TRBJ2-5
V: TRBV30
size: -
D: TRBD2

DNA: TGTGCCAGTAGGGGACAGGCAAACAATCAGCCCCAGCATTTT
CDR3: CASRGQANNQPQHF
J: TRBJ1-5
V: TRBV19
size: -
D: TRBD1

DNA: TGTGCCTGGATACGGGATTTGGGCACTGAAGCTTTCTTT
CDR3: CAWIRDLGTEAFF
J: TRBJ1-1
V: TRBV30
size: -
D: -

DNA: TGCGCCAGCAGCCCAACAGGGGGCAAAATGAACACTGAAGCTTTCTTT
CDR3: CASSPTGGKMNTEAFF
J: TRBJ1-1
V: TRBV4-1
size: -
D: TRBD1

DNA: TGTGCCAGTAGTTTATCACAGGGGGCCTACGAGCAGTACTTC
CDR3: CASSLSQGAYEQYF
J: TRBJ2-7
V: TRBV19
size: -
D: TRBD1

DNA: TGTGCCAGCAGTGACATACAGACAACTAATGAAAAACTGTTTTTT
CDR3: CASSDIQTTNEKLFF
J: TRBJ1-4
V: TRBV28
size: -
D: -

DNA: TGCGCCAGCAGCCGAGAAGGGACAGGTGATGGCATTCAGTACTTC
CDR3: CASSREGTGDGIQYF
J: TRBJ2-4
V: TRBV5-1
size: -
D: TRBD1

DNA: TGTGCCAGCAGGGGTAGCGGACGCACCTACAATGAGCAGTTCTTC
CDR3: CASRGSGRTYNEQFF
J: TRBJ2-1
V: TRBV27
size: few
D: -

DNA: TGTGCCACCAGTGATTCGGGACAGGGGGCGCGCACCGGGGAGCTGTTTTTT
CDR3: CATSDSGQGARTGELFF
J: TRBJ2-2
V: TRBV24-1
size: -
D: TRBD1

DNA: TGTGCCAGCAGCACCACAGGGGACACTGAAGCTTTCTTT
CDR3: CASSTTGDTEAFF
J: TRBJ1-1
V: TRBV12-3/TRBV12-4
size: -
D: TRBD1

DNA: TGTGCCAGCAGTCCCACTTCTGCCTGGGGGGGGATGAACACTGAAGCTTTCTTT
CDR3: CASSPTSAWGGMNTEAFF
J: TRBJ1-1
V: TRBV28
size: -
D: -

DNA: TGCGCCAGCAGCTTCGCGGGAGTCGGAACCGGGGAGCTGTTTTTT
CDR3: CASSFAGVGTGELFF
J: TRBJ2-2
V: TRBV5-1
size: -
D: TRBD2

DNA: TGTGCCAGCAGCCCCGGGTCGGGCACTGAAGCTTTCTTT
CDR3: CASSPGSGTEAFF
J: TRBJ1-1
V: TRBV12-3/TRBV12-4
size: -
D: -

DNA: TGTGCCAGCAGCTTAGGCGGGGGGGCCGCTGAGCAGTTCTTC
CDR3: CASSLGGGAAEQFF
J: TRBJ2-1
V: TRBV7-3
size: -
D: TRBD2

DNA: TGTGCCAGCTCCGAACAGGGGAATTCACCCCTCCACTTT
CDR3: CASSEQGNSPLHF
J: TRBJ1-6
V: TRBV18
size: few
D: TRBD1

DNA: TGTGCCAGCAGCCCCTCGGGATATAGCACAGATACGCAGTATTTT
CDR3: CASSPSGYSTDTQYF
J: TRBJ2-3
V: TRBV7-2
size: once
D: -

DNA: TGTGCCAGCAGCTTAGAACCAGGGGTGGAGACCCAGTACTTC
CDR3: CASSLEPGVETQYF
J: TRBJ2-5
V: TRBV11-2
size: -
D: -

DNA: TGTGCCAGCAGACCTACGACAGGGAAGGGCGAGCAGTACTTC
CDR3: CASRPTTGKGEQYF
J: TRBJ2-7
V: TRBV5-4
size: -
D: TRBD1

DNA: TGTGCCAGCAGCCAGACAGCTTACGATTCACCCCTCCACTTT
CDR3: CASSQTAYDSPLHF
J: TRBJ1-6
V: TRBV9
size: -
D: -

DNA: TGTGCCAGCAGCTTAGGTCCGCGCCGCGATGAGCAGTTCTTC
CDR3: CASSLGPRRDEQFF
J: TRBJ2-1
V: TRBV11-3
size: -
D: -